What follows describes a single TCR beta chain. Its antigen is currently not known. No per-base quality is available; no much larger clone lies one base away. TCRbeta CDR3 regions were amplified from genomic DNA using the immunoSEQ Assay, a bias-controlled multiplex PCR. Under the source paper's analysis protocol: Within the assay, amplification of reference gene primers was used to estimate how many nucleated cells each sample contained. Sequence reads were collapsed and filtered to measure the absolute abundance of every unique TCRbeta CDR3 rearrangement. For each sample, productive Simpson clonality was calculated by taking the square root of Simpson's diversity index across productive rearrangements. TCRdb took over this immuneACCESS table, retaining in-frame rearrangements with V and J assigned. Such tables are incomplete; in checked studies, under half of the missing clones stem from an unresolved V gene, and the remainder is unexplained. The V and J calls and clone size come from that table; D and trimming were worked out from the DNA. A total of tens of thousands of clones appear in this sample, 85% of them only once. 5% to 6.5% of the sample goes to the ten largest clones.

The sample is drawn from a study of blood T cell repertoires in COVID-19 (dated by TCRdb to 2019 to 2021). General notes on the study: Samples covering the acute and convalescent phases of COVID-19 were provided by collaborators in the United States, Italy and Spain. The material from the prospective study consisted of cDNA or gDNA derived from T cells, B-cell-depleted T cells, or PBMCs. Subjects who had been exposed to COVID-19, were actively infected with it, or had recovered from it provided the deeply sampled blood TCRbeta repertoires that made up the dataset. The repertoires were made available in a free public database intended to serve as a resource for research on the immune response to SARS-CoV-2. Samples were obtained from the ongoing ImmuneRACE study (first 160 participants) and from about 1,300 subjects provided by 6 global collaborators. A de-identified subject ID, COVID-19 status, age in years and sex were almost always included in the sample metadata. Where available, HLA class I and class II types were taken from metadata supplied by the sample provider and were not determined by assay-based typing. Study-level results and caveats: Clinical and demographic metadata were provided uncurated, with the amount varying by source and participant.

V loses 4 bases of germline sequence and J loses 3 bases, and the interval between the two ends is 7 bases. Per the germline V gene, LGHNT is the CDR1 and FRNRAP is the CDR2. There are 13 amino acids in the CDR3, from cysteine to phenylalanine inclusive. CDR3 DNA only is kept here, 39 bases in frame from base 1. The collaborating institutions used their own protocols to collect whole blood in K2EDTA tubes. For TCRbeta analysis, collaborator samples were shipped as frozen whole blood, as isolated PBMCs, or as DNA extracted from either sample type. The receptor's source is a man aged 70-80 years with acute or convalescent COVID-19. The sequenced sample consisted of peripheral blood. Recombination connected TRBV12-5 to TRBJ1-3; a tentative D match to TRBD1 spans 6 bases. Here is the DNA: TGTGCTAGTGGTTCGGACAGTGGAAACACCATATATTTT. Translated, this gives CASGSDSGNTIYF.